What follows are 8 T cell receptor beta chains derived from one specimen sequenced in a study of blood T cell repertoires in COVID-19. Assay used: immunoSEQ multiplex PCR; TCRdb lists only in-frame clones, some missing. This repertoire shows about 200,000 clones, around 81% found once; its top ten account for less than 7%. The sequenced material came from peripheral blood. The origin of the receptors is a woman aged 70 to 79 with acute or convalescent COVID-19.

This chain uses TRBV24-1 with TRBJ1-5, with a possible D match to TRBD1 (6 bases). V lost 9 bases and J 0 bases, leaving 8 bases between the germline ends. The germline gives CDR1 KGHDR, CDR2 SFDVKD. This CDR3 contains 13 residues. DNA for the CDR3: TGTGCCACCCAGGGGCGTAGCAATCAGCCCCAGCATTTT. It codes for CATQGRSNQPQHF.

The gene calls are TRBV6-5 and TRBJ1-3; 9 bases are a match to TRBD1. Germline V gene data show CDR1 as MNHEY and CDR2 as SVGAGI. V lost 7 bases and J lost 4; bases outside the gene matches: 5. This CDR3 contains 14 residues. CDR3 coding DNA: TGTGCCAGCACCCGGGACAGGGAGGGAAACACCATATATTTT. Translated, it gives CASTRDREGNTIYF.

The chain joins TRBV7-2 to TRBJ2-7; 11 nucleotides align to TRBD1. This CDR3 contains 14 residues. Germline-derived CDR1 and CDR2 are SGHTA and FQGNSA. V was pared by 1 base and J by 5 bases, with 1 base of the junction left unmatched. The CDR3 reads CASSLGTGGHEQYF. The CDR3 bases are TGTGCCAGCAGCTTAGGGACAGGGGGCCACGAGCAGTACTTC.

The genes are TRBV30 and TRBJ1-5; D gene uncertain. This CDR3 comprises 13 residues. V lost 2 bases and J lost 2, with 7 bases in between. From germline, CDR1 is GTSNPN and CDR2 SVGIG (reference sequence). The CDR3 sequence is CAWSISGNQPQHF. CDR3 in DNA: TGTGCCTGGAGTATATCAGGCAATCAGCCCCAGCATTTT.

The CDR3 spells CASSSAVGQGSEQYF. CDR3 bases: TGTGCCAGCTCCAGTGCGGTGGGACAGGGGAGCGAGCAGTACTTC. This chain joins TRBV18 and TRBJ2-7; 10 bases map to TRBD1. Germline V gene data show CDR1 as KGHSH and CDR2 as LQKENI. V was pared by 6 bases and J by 6 bases, with 11 bases of the junction left unmatched. The CDR3 runs 15 residues.

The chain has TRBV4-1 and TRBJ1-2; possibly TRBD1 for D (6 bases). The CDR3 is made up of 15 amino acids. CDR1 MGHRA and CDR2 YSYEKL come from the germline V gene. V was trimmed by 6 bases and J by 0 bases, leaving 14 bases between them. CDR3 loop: CASRPRDTSNYGYTF. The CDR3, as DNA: TGCGCCAGCAGACCACGGGACACTTCTAACTATGGCTACACCTTC.

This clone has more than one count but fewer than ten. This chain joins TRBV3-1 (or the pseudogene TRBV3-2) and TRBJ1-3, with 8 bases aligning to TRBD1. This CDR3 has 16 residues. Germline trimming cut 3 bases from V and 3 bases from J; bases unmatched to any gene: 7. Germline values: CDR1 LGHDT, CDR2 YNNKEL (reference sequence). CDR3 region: CASSQVTGAGGNTIYF. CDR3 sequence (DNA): TGTGCCAGCAGCCAGGTGACAGGGGCAGGTGGAAACACCATATATTTT.

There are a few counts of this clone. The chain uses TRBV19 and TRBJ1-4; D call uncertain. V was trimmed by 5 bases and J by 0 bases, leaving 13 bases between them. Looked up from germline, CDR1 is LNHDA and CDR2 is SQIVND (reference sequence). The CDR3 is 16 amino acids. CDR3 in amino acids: CASSPRTASTNEKLFF. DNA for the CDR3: TGTGCCAGTAGTCCGCGGACTGCTTCAACTAATGAAAAACTGTTTTTT.